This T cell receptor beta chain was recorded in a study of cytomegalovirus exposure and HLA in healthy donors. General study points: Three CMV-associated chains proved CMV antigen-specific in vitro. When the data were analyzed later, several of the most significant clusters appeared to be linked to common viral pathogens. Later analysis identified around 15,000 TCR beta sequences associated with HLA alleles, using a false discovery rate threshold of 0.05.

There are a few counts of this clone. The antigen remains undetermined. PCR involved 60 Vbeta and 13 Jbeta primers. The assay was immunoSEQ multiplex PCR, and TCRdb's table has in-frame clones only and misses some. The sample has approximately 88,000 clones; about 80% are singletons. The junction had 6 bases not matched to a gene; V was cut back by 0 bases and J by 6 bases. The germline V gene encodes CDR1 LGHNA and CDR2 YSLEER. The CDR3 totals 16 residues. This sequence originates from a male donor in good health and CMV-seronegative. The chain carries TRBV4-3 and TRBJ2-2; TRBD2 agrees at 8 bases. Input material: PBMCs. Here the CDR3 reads CASSQDPAGESGELFF. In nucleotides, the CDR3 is TGCGCCAGCAGCCAAGACCCAGCGGGAGAGTCCGGGGAGCTGTTTTTT.